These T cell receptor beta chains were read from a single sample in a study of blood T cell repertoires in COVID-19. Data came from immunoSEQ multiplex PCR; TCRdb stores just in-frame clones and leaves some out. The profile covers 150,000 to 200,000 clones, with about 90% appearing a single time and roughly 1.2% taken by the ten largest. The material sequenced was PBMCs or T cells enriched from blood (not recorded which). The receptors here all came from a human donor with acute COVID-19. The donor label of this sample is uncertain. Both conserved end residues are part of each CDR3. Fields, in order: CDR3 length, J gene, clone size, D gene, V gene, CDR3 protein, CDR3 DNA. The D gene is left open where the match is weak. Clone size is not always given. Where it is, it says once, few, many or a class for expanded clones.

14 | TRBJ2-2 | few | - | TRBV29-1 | CSVAPQANTGELFF | TGCAGCGTTGCTCCCCAGGCGAACACCGGGGAGCTGTTTTTT
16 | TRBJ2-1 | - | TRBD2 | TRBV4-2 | CASSQVSTGGLNEQFF | TGTGCCAGCAGCCAAGTATCAACGGGGGGGCTTAATGAGCAGTTCTTC
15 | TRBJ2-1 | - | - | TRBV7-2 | CASSFVGQGYNEQFF | TGTGCCAGCAGCTTTGTCGGTCAGGGCTACAATGAGCAGTTCTTC
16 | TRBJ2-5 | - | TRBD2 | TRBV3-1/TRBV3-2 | CASSQTSGGVQETQYF | TGTGCCAGCAGCCAGACTAGCGGGGGGGTCCAAGAGACCCAGTACTTC
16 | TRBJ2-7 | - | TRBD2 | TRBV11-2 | CASSPGTGGTSYEQYF | TGTGCCAGCAGCCCAGGGACGGGGGGGACCTCCTACGAGCAGTACTTC
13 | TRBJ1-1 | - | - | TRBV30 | CAWSVRRDTEAFF | TGTGCCTGGAGTGTACGCCGGGACACTGAAGCTTTCTTT
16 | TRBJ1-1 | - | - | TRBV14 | CASSQDDDRYHTEAFF | TGTGCCAGCAGCCAAGATGATGACAGGTACCACACTGAAGCTTTCTTT
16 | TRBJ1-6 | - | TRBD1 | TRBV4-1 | CASSRQQGAGNSPLHF | TGCGCCAGCAGCCGGCAACAGGGGGCAGGGAATTCACCCCTCCACTTT
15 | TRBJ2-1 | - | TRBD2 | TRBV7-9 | CASSLRRGGLNEQFF | TGTGCCAGCAGCTTGAGGCGGGGGGGCCTCAATGAGCAGTTCTTC
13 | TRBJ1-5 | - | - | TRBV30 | CAWSGQHGQPQHF | TGTGCCTGGAGTGGGCAGCACGGGCAGCCCCAGCATTTT
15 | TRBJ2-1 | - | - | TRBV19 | CASSSSGVVINEQFF | TGTGCCAGTAGTTCCTCAGGGGTAGTAATCAATGAGCAGTTCTTC
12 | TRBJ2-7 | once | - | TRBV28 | CASNQGRYEQYF | TGTGCCAGCAATCAGGGCAGGTACGAGCAGTACTTC
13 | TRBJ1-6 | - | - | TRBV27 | CASSLNTGSPLHF | TGTGCCAGCAGTTTAAACACGGGTTCACCCCTCCACTTT
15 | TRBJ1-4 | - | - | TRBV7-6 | CASSGWEGPNEKLFF | TGTGCCAGCAGTGGGTGGGAGGGCCCTAATGAAAAACTGTTTTTT
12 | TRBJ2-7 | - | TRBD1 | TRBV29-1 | CSVRTGVYEQYF | TGCAGCGTTCGTACAGGGGTCTACGAGCAGTACTTC
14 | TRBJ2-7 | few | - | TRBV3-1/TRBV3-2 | CASSQESGGDEQYF | TGTGCCAGCAGCCAAGAGTCAGGTGGCGACGAGCAGTACTTC
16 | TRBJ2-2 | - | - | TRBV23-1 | CASSQFKGRGTGELFF | TGCGCCAGCAGTCAATTCAAAGGAAGAGGGACCGGGGAGCTGTTTTTT
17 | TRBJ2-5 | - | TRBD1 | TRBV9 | CASSAKPTGGMSETQYF | TGTGCCAGCAGCGCGAAACCGACAGGGGGCATGTCAGAGACCCAGTACTTC
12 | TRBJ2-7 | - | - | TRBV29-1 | CSVVSPVYEQYF | TGCAGCGTTGTATCGCCGGTCTACGAGCAGTACTTC
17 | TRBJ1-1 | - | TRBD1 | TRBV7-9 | CASSPLANRGQNTEAFF | TGTGCCAGCAGCCCGCTTGCAAACAGGGGACAGAACACTGAAGCTTTCTTT
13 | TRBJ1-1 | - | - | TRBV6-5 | CASTSLYRAEAFF | TGTGCCAGCACCAGCCTTTACAGGGCTGAAGCTTTCTTT
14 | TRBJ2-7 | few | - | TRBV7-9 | CASSPRGLTNEQYF | TGTGCCAGCAGCCCGAGAGGACTAACGAACGAGCAGTACTTC
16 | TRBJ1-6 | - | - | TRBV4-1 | CASSQPRSSYNSPLHF | TGCGCCAGCAGCCAACCGAGAAGCTCCTATAATTCACCCCTCCACTTT
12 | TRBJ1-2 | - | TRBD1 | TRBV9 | CASSETGRGYTF | TGTGCCAGCAGCGAGACAGGGAGAGGCTACACCTTC
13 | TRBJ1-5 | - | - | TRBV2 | CASSETGAEPQHF | TGTGCCAGCAGTGAGACAGGCGCTGAGCCCCAGCATTTT
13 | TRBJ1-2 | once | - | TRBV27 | CASSFSGGYGYTF | TGTGCCAGCAGTTTTTCCGGGGGCTATGGCTACACCTTC
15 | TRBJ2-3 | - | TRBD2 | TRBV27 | CATTSRGGAGDTQYF | TGTGCCACCACATCACGCGGGGGGGCAGGGGATACGCAGTATTTT
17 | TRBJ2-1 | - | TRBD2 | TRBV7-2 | CASSLWSSGGLALEQFF | TGTGCCAGCAGCTTATGGAGTAGCGGGGGGCTCGCGCTAGAGCAGTTCTTC